Presented here are 25 T cell receptor beta chains from one specimen sequenced in a study of OX40 agonist ivuxolimab in advanced cancers. Sequenced by immunoSEQ multiplex PCR; TCRdb stores in-frame clones only, minus some. The sample lists 98,000 or so clones, roughly 83% occurring once. The input for sequencing was CD4+ or CD8+ T cells sorted from blood, taken in a trial of the OX40 agonist ivuxolimab. The receptors here all came from an adult with an advanced solid tumor such as melanoma, head and neck, liver or kidney cancer.

This clone was observed once. The V and J genes are TRBV7-2 and TRBJ1-4, with 9 bases identical to TRBD1. The V and J ends lost 3 bases and 2 bases, in that order; junction bases with no gene match: 7. Germline V lookup: CDR1 SGHTA, CDR2 FQGNSA. The CDR3 runs 17 residues. The CDR3 sequence is CASSFGTGFSTNEKLFF. CDR3 coding DNA: TGTGCCAGCAGCTTCGGGACAGGGTTTTCGACTAATGAAAAACTGTTTTTT.

V usage is TRBV7-2 and J usage is TRBJ2-7; 8 positions agree with TRBD1. V lost 1 base to trimming and J lost 5 bases; unmatched junction nucleotides: 1. This CDR3 has 13 residues. The germline CDR1 and CDR2 sequences are SGHTA and FQGNSA. CDR3 region: CASSLGQGHEQYF. The CDR3 coding sequence is TGTGCCAGCAGCTTAGGACAGGGGCACGAGCAGTACTTC.

This clone was detected once. The gene calls are TRBV4-1 and TRBJ2-1, with a tentative D call TRBD1 (6 bases). In germline, CDR1 is MGHRA, CDR2 YSYEKL. The CDR3 spans 15 residues. The V end was cut by 3 bases, the J end by 4 bases, with 13 bases between. As DNA, the CDR3 is TGCGCCAGCAGCCAGGCCCCAGGGGAATACAATGAGCAGTTCTTC. This gives the protein CASSQAPGEYNEQFF.

The rearrangement uses TRBV7-9 and TRBJ1-6; 9 bases align to TRBD1. CDR1 and CDR2 (germline): SEHNR, FQNEAQ (reference sequence). J lost 8 bases, V lost 0 bases, and 5 bases had no gene match. The CDR3 spans 16 residues. The CDR3 protein is CASSLAMGQGDSPLHF. DNA of the CDR3: TGTGCCAGCAGCTTAGCGATGGGACAGGGTGATTCACCCCTCCACTTT.

V is TRBV6-5 and J is TRBJ2-4; D gene ambiguous. Trimming stripped 0 bases from V and 6 bases from J, with 15 bases between. The length of the CDR3 is 16 residues. Germline V CDR1 and CDR2: MNHEY, SVGAGI. CDR3 residues: CASSYSEAFGRNIQYF. The CDR3 DNA is TGTGCCAGCAGTTACTCGGAAGCTTTTGGTCGAAACATTCAGTACTTC.

This sequence joins TRBV28 and TRBJ2-7; D not resolved. The CDR3 loop spans 13 amino acids. V was trimmed by 2 bases and J by 2 bases, leaving 7 bases between them. In germline, CDR1 is MDHEN, CDR2 SYDVKM. For the CDR3, the DNA is TGTGCCAGCAGTTTAAGGCGAACCTACGAGCAGTACTTC. Translated, it gives CASSLRRTYEQYF.

This sequence joins TRBV18 and TRBJ2-5, with 9 bases matching TRBD2. This CDR3 comprises 16 residues. Germline trimming cut 4 bases from V and 4 bases from J; bases unmatched to any gene: 10. Germline-derived CDR1 and CDR2 are KGHSH and LQKENI. The CDR3 sequence: CASSRLAGVKSETQYF. In nucleotides, the CDR3 is TGTGCCAGCTCACGCTTAGCGGGAGTAAAGTCAGAGACCCAGTACTTC.

This sequence joins TRBV6-5 and TRBJ2-4, with 8 bases that match TRBD2. Germline loops: CDR1 MNHEY, CDR2 SVGAGI. The CDR3 sequence is 13 residues long. Trimming cost V 6 bases and J 5 bases; bases outside gene matches: 3. The CDR3 region is CASRKAGENIQYF. The CDR3 bases are TGTGCCAGCAGAAAAGCGGGGGAAAACATTCAGTACTTC.

This clone was observed many times. CDR3 sequence reads: CASSQDTGRVNTIYF. As DNA, the CDR3 is TGTGCCAGCAGCCAAGATACGGGGAGGGTAAACACCATATATTTT. The chain recombines TRBV14 with TRBJ1-3, with D unclear. The germline V gene encodes CDR1 SGHDN and CDR2 FVKESK. With 0 bases removed from V and 6 bases from J, the gap between germline ends came to 12 bases. The CDR3 is 15 amino acids.

In nucleotides, the CDR3 is TGCGCCAGCAGCTTGGAAGGGTCCCCTTCGCTTGGCTACACCTTC. Translated: CASSLEGSPSLGYTF. The V gene is TRBV5-1, the J gene TRBJ1-2; D remains ambiguous. The CDR3 consists of 15 residues. Per the germline V gene, CDR1 is SGHRS and CDR2 is YFSETQ. Trimming cost V 0 bases and J 7 bases, with 16 bases left between them.

The chain employs TRBV9 and TRBJ2-3; D not certain. The germline gives CDR1 SGDLS, CDR2 YYNGEE. This CDR3 contains 17 residues. V lost 2 bases and J lost 0, with 16 bases in between. CDR3 nucleotides: TGTGCCAGCAGCGTTGGTGTCCGCGGAGCTAGCACAGATACGCAGTATTTT. Protein product: CASSVGVRGASTDTQYF.

The rearrangement uses TRBV5-1 and TRBJ1-3; D gene ambiguous. Germline CDR1 reads SGHRS; CDR2 reads YFSETQ. Trimming left V 2 bases short and J 0 bases short, with 9 bases between. The CDR3 has 15 residues. The CDR3 DNA reads as TGCGCCAGCAGCTTAGGAGTGATCTCTGGAAACACCATATATTTT. This encodes CASSLGVISGNTIYF.

V usage is TRBV7-3 and J usage is TRBJ2-7, with D perhaps matching TRBD1 (6 bases). From germline, CDR1 is SGHTA and CDR2 FQGTGA. Trimming took 1 base from V and 2 from J, leaving 9 bases between them. This CDR3 has 14 residues. The CDR3 sequence: CASSLIGQPYEQYF. As DNA, the CDR3 is TGTGCCAGCAGCTTAATCGGACAGCCCTACGAGCAGTACTTC.

This clone was observed a single time. The V gene is TRBV19, the J gene TRBJ1-2; D perhaps matches TRBD1 (5 bases). V dropped 4 bases and J dropped 5 bases, with 11 bases sitting between them. The CDR3 length is 13 residues. CDR1 LNHDA and CDR2 SQIVND come from the germline V gene (reference sequence). The CDR3 nucleotides read TGTGCCAGTAGTACCAGGGACGGGTATGGCTACACCTTC. It encodes CASSTRDGYGYTF.

Written as DNA, the CDR3 is TGTGCCAGCAGCTTAGTCGGTGGGCCCTCTGATTTTCGGCAGTACTTC. The encoded protein is CASSLVGGPSDFRQYF. The chain carries TRBV7-2 and TRBJ2-7; D remains unclear. From germline, CDR1 is SGHTA and CDR2 FQGNSA. V was cut by 1 base and J by 9 bases, with 22 bases left in between. The CDR3 is 16 residues long.

This chain connects TRBV9 to TRBJ2-3; 10 bases line up with TRBD2. Trimming cost V 0 bases and J 4 bases; bases outside gene matches: 14. The CDR3 is 19 residues long. Germline CDR1 and CDR2: SGDLS and YYNGEE. As DNA, the CDR3 is TGTGCCAGCAGCGTAGCTTTCGTCGGACTAGCGGTTGGAGCAGATACGCAGTATTTT. The encoded protein is CASSVAFVGLAVGADTQYF.

The chain uses TRBV7-6 and TRBJ1-4, with TRBD1 matching over 8 bases. Germline V gene data show CDR1 as SGHVS and CDR2 as FNYEAQ. Unmatched junction bases numbered 1, after V lost 2 bases and J lost 5 bases. The CDR3 spans 14 residues. CDR3 DNA sequence: TGTGCCAGCAGCTTATGGACAGGGAATGAAAAACTGTTTTTT. It yields the protein CASSLWTGNEKLFF.

This chain links TRBV4-2 with TRBJ1-2, with TRBD1 as a possible D gene (5 bases). Germline V gives CDR1 LGHNA, CDR2 YNFKEQ. The CDR3 sequence is 16 residues long. V shed 0 bases and J shed 4 bases, with 15 bases lying between them. The CDR3 bases are TGTGCCAGCAGCCAAGATCTCTCGGGACGGTTCTATGGCTACACCTTC. The encoded protein is CASSQDLSGRFYGYTF.

This rearrangement joins TRBV7-2 to TRBJ2-7; 10 bases line up with TRBD1. This CDR3 is built from 14 residues. V lost 3 bases and J lost 6; bases outside the gene matches: 5. The germline V gene has CDR1 SGHTA and CDR2 FQGNSA. CDR3 loop: CASSFQGQGTEQYF. CDR3 bases: TGTGCCAGCAGCTTTCAGGGACAGGGGACCGAGCAGTACTTC. The full variable domain, rest sourced from reference TRBV7-2 and TRBJ2-7, is GAGVSQSPSNKVTEKGKDVELRCDPISGHTALYWYRQSLGQGLEFLIYFQGNSAPDKSGLPSDRFSAERTGGSVSTLTIQRTQQEDSAVYLCASSFQGQGTEQYFGPGTRLTVT.

The genes are TRBV2 and TRBJ1-4, with D tentatively TRBD1 (6 bases). V was trimmed by 4 bases and J by 7 bases, leaving 13 bases between them. The CDR3 length is 14 residues. Germline assignment: CDR1 SNHLY and CDR2 FYNNEI. CDR3 residues: CASSGAGAGEKLFF. CDR3 bases: TGTGCCAGCAGTGGGGCGGGGGCTGGTGAAAAACTGTTTTTT.

The gene calls are TRBV5-6 and TRBJ1-5, with D uncertain. V was trimmed by 3 bases and J by 7 bases, leaving 8 bases between them. CDR3 size: 12 residues. Germline V gene data show CDR1 as SGHDT and CDR2 as YYEEEE. In DNA, the CDR3 is TGTGCCAGCAGCTACCACAACCAGCCCCAGCATTTT. Residues: CASSYHNQPQHF.

The rearrangement joins TRBV7-9 to TRBJ1-1, with TRBD1 matching over 10 bases. The J segment lost 3 bases and the V segment lost 1 base, leaving 2 bases of the junction unmatched. Germline-derived CDR1 and CDR2 are SEHNR and FQNEAQ (reference sequence). There are 15 residues in the CDR3. CDR3 sequence: CASSLGGTGDTEAFF. Written as DNA, the CDR3 is TGTGCCAGCAGCTTAGGGGGGACAGGGGACACTGAAGCTTTCTTT.

This rearrangement joins TRBV28 to TRBJ2-4; maybe TRBD2 (7 bases). The CDR3 is 17 residues long. Germline V CDR1 and CDR2: MDHEN, SYDVKM. Trimming removed 4 bases at V and 0 bases at J, with 16 bases between. The CDR3 DNA is TGTGCCAGCAGTTCTCATCGGGGGGCCGTAGCCAAAAACATTCAGTACTTC. Translation: CASSSHRGAVAKNIQYF. The full variable domain, in which reference TRBV28 and TRBJ2-4 provide the parts outside the CDR3, is DVKVTQSSRYLVKRTGEKVFLECVQDMDHENMFWYRQDPGLGLRLIYFSYDVKMKEKGDIPEGYSVSREKKERFSLILESASTNQTSMYLCASSSHRGAVAKNIQYFGAGTRLSVL.

This clone appeared a single time. The chain recombines TRBV7-2 with TRBJ2-1, with 14 bases aligning to TRBD2. Germline V gives CDR1 SGHTA, CDR2 FQGNSA. The length of the CDR3 is 18 residues. Trimming took 5 bases from V and 7 from J; bases not matched to a gene: 13. The CDR3 nucleotides are TGTGCCAGCAGCCCCCAACCGCCGACTAGCGGGAGGGGGAATGAGCAGTTCTTC. It translates to CASSPQPPTSGRGNEQFF.

This clone came up once. The gene calls are TRBV11-2 and TRBJ2-5; 10 nucleotides align to TRBD1. This CDR3 is built from 17 residues. Trimming at V came to 4 bases and at J to 4 bases, leaving 12 bases not matched to a gene. CDR1 is SGHAT and CDR2 is FQNNGV in the germline V gene. CDR3 sequence: CASSSGVRTGGRETQYF. CDR3 bases: TGTGCCAGCAGCTCAGGGGTGCGGACAGGGGGTCGAGAGACCCAGTACTTC.